This T cell receptor (beta chain) appears in the sequencing data of a study of shared clonotypes between healthy human individuals. Terminally differentiated effector memory CD45RA+ cells were left out of the naive CD8 fraction, which was CD45RO-negative and positively selected for CCR7. This CDR3 region has 13 residues. V was trimmed by 6 bases and J by 2 bases, leaving 11 bases between them. Germline values: CDR1 MNHNY, CDR2 SVGAGI (reference sequence). Assay: immunoSEQ multiplex PCR; the TCRdb copy retains only in-frame clones and omits some. Among 1.5 million to 2.5 million clones listed, around 96% were seen once.

This chain connects TRBV6-6 to TRBJ2-7; maybe TRBD1 (6 bases). The source of this sequence is a man younger than 35 in good health. Sequencing input: naive CD8+ T cells sorted from blood. CDR3 loop: CASRDSRTYEQYF. In nucleotides, the CDR3 is TGTGCCAGCAGGGACAGCCGTACCTACGAGCAGTACTTC.